This T cell receptor (beta chain) comes out of a study of breast tumors, draining lymph nodes, adjacent tissues. TCRdb called the multiplex PCR reads again in MiXCR, with one record for every CDR3 protein. Of about 52,000 distinct CDR3 sequences in the sample, roughly 39% were seen once. Whole-study findings and limits: Luminal-like breast cancer showed significantly higher tumor–nontumor repertoire similarity than basal-like.

This clonotype was found many times. Its target is unknown. The TCR sequence derives from a female donor with breast cancer. Some clones in this sample may be carry-over from other donors' samples. The sequenced material came from breast tumor tissue.

The DNA for the CDR3 is TGCAGCGTTGCACAGGGGGCAACCTCCCTTGAGCAGTACTTC. It codes for CSVAQGATSLEQYF. The rearrangement joins TRBV29-1 to TRBJ2-7; 9 bases fit TRBD1. The CDR3 length is 14 residues. With V trimmed by 4 bases and J by 7 bases, 11 bases remained unmatched. The V gene's germline CDR1 is SQVTM and CDR2 ANQGSEA.